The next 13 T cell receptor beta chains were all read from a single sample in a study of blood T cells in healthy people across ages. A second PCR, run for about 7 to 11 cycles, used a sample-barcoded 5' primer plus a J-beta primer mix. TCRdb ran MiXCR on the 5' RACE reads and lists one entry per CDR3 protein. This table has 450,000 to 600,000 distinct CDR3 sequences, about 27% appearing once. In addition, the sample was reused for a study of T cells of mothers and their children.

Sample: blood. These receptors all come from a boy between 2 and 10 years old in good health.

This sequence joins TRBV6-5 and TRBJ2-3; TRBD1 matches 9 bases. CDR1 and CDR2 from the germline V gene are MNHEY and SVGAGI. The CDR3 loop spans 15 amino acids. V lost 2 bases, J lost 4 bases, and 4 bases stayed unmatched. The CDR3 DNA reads TGTGCCAGCAGTTACACGGGACAGGGCGCAGATACGCAGTATTTT. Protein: CASSYTGQGADTQYF.

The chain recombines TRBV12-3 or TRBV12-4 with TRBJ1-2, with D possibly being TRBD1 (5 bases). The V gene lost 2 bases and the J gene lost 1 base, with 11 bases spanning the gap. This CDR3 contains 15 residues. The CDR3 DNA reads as TGTGCCAGCAGTTTATATCAGGGAATTAACTATGGCTACACCTTC. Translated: CASSLYQGINYGYTF.

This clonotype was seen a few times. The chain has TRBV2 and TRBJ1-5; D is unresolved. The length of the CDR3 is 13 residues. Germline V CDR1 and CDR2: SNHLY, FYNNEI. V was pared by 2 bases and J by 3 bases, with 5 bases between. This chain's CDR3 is CASSERYNQPQHF. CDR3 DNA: TGTGCCAGCAGTGAACGATACAATCAGCCCCAGCATTTT. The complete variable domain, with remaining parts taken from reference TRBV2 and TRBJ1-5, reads EPEVTQTPSHQVTQMGQEVILRCVPISNHLYFYWYRQILGQKVEFLVSFYNNEISEKSEIFDDQFSVERPDGSNFTLKIRSTKLEDSAMYFCASSERYNQPQHFGDGTRLSIL.

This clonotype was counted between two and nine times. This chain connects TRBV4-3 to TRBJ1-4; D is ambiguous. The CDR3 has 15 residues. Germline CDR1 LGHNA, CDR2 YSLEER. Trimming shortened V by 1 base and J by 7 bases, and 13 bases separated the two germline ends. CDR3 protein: CASSQVTGVGEKLFF. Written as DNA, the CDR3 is TGCGCCAGCAGCCAAGTCACCGGGGTGGGTGAAAAACTGTTTTTT.

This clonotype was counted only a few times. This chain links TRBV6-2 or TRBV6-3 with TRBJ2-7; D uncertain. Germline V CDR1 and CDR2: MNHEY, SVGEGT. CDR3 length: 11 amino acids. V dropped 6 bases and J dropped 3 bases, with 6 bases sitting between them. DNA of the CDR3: TGTGCCAGCAGCTATTACTACGAGCAGTACTTC. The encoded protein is CASSYYYEQYF.

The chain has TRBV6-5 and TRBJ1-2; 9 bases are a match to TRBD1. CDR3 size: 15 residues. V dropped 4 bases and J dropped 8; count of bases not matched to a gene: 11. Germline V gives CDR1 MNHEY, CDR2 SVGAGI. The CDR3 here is CASSSPGQGTGGYTF. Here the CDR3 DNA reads TGTGCCAGCAGTTCTCCGGGACAGGGAACGGGCGGCTACACCTTC.

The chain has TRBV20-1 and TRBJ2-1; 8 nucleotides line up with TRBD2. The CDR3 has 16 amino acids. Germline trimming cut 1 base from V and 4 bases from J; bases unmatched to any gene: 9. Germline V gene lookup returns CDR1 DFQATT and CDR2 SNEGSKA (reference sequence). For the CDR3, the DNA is TGCAGTGCTAGAGTTCCAACTAGCGGCCCTTACAATGAGCAGTTCTTC. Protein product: CSARVPTSGPYNEQFF.

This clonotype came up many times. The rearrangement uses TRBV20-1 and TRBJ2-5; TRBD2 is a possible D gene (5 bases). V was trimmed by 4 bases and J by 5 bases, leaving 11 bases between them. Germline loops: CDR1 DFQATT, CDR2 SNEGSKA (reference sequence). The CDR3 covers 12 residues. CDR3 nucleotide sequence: TGCAGTGCTACCGAATTAGCGGAGACCCAGTACTTC. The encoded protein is CSATELAETQYF.

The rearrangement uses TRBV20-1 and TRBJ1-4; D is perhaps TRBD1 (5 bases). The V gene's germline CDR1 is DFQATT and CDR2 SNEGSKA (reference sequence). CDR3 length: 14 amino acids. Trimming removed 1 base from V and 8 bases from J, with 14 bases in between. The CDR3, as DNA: TGCAGTGCTAGAGTGCGGGACGCATGGGAAAAACTGTTTTTT. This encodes CSARVRDAWEKLFF.

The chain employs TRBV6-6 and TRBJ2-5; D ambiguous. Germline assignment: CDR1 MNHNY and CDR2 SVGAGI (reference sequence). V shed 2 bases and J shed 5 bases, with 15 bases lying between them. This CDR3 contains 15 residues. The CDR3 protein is CASSYQEYLDETQYF. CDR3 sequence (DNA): TGTGCCAGCAGTTACCAAGAATACTTAGACGAGACCCAGTACTTC.

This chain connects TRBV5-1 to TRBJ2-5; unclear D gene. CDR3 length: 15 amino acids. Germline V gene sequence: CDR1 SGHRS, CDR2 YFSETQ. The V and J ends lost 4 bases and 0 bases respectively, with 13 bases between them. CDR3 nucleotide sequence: TGCGCCAGCAGCGCTGAACCAGGACACCAAGAGACCCAGTACTTC. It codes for CASSAEPGHQETQYF.

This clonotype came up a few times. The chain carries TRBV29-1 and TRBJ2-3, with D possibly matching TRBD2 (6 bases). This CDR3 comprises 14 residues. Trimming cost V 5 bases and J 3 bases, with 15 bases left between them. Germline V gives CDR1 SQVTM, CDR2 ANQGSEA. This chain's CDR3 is CSVCGPRDTDTQYF. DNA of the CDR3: TGCAGCGTTTGCGGGCCGCGGGATACAGATACGCAGTATTTT.

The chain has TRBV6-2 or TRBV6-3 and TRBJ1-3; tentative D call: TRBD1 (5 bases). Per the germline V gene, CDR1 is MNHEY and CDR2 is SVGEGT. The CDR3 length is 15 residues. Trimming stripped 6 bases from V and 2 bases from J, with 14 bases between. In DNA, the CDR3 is TGTGCCAGCAGCCTGGACAAGATGACTGGAAACACCATATATTTT. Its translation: CASSLDKMTGNTIYF.